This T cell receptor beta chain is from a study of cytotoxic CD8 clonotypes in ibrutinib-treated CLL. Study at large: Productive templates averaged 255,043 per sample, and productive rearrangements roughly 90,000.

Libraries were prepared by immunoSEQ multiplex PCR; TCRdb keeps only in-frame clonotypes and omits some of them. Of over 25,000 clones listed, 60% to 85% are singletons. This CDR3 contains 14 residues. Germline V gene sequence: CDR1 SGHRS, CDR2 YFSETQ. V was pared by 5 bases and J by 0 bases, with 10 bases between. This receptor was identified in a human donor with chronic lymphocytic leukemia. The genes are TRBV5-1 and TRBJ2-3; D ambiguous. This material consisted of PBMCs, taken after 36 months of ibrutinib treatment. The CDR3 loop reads CASSKAESTDTQYF. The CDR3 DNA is TGCGCCAGCAGTAAGGCAGAGAGCACAGATACGCAGTATTTT.